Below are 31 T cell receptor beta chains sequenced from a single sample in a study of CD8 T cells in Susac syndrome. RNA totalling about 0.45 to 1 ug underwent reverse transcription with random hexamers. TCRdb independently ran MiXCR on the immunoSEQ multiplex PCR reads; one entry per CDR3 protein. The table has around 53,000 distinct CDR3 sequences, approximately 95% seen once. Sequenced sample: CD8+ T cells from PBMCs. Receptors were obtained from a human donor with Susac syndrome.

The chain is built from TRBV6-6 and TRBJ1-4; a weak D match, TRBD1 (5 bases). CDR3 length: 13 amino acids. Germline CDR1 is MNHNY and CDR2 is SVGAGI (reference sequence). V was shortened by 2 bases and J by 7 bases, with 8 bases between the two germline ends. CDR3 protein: CASSYRQTEKLFF. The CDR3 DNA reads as TGTGCCAGCAGTTACCGACAGACTGAAAAACTGTTTTTT.

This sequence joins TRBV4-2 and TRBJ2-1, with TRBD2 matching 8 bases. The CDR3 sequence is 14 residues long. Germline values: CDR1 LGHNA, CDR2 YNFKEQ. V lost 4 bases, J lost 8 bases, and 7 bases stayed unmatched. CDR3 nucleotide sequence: TGTGCCAGCAGCCCCAGGACTAGCTTGTATGAGCAGTTCTTC. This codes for CASSPRTSLYEQFF.

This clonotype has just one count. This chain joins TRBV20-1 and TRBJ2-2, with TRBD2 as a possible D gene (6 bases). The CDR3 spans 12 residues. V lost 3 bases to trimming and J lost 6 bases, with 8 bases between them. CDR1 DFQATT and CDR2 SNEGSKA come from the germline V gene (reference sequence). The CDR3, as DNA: TGCAGTGCTAGGCCGGGAGCCGGGGAGCTGTTTTTT. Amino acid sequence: CSARPGAGELFF.

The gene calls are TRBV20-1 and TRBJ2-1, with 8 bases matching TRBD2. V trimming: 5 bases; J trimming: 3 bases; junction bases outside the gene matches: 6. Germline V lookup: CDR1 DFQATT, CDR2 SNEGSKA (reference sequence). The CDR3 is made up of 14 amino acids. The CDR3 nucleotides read TGCAGTGCTCCGCGGGGGGATAACTACAATGAGCAGTTCTTC. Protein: CSAPRGDNYNEQFF.

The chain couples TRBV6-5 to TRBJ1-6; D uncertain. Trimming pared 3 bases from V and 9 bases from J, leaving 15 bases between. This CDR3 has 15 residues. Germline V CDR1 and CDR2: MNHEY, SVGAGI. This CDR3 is CASSYRDEVISPLHF. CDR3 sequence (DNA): TGTGCCAGCAGTTATAGGGATGAGGTGATTTCACCCCTCCACTTT.

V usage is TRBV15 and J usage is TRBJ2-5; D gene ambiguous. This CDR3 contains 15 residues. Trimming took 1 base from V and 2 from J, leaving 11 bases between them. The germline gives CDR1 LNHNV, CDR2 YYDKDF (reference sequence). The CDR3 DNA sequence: TGTGCCACCAGCAGAGCCCGCGACTTTCAAGAGACCCAGTACTTC. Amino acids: CATSRARDFQETQYF.

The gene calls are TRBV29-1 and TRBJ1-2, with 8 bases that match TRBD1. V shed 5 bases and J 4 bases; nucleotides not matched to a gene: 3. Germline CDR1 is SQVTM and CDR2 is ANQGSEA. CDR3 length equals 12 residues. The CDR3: CSVPGGRYGYTF. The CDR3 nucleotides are TGCAGCGTTCCAGGGGGCCGCTATGGCTACACCTTC. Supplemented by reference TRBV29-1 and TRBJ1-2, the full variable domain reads SAVISQKPSRDICQRGTSLTIQCQVDSQVTMMFWYRQQPGQSLTLIATANQGSEATYESGFVIDKFPISRPNLTFSTLTVSNMSPEDSSIYLCSVPGGRYGYTFGSGTRLTVV.

Written as DNA, the CDR3 is TGTGCCACCAGTGCCGGGACAGGGATTGAGACCCAGTACTTC. Its translation: CATSAGTGIETQYF. This chain links TRBV24-1 with TRBJ2-5, with 9 positions matching TRBD1. CDR1 is KGHDR and CDR2 is SFDVKD in the germline V gene. The ends lost 5 bases at V and 5 bases at J; junction bases unmatched: 5. CDR3 length equals 14 residues.

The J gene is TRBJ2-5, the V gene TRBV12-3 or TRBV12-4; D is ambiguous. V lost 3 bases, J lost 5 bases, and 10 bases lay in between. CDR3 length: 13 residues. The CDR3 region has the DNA TGTGCCAGCAGTTTTCGAGACGTTGAGACCCAGTACTTC. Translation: CASSFRDVETQYF.

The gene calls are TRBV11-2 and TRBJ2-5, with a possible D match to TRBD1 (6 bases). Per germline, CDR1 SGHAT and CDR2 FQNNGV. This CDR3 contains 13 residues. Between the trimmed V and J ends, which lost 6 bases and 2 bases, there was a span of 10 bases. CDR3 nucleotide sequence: TGTGCCAGCAGTCAGGGGAGTCAAGAGACCCAGTACTTC. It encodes CASSQGSQETQYF.

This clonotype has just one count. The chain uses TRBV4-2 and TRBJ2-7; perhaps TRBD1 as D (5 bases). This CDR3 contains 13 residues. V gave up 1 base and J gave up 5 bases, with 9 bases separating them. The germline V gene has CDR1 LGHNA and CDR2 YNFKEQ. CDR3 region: CASSQGGWDEQYF. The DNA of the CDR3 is TGTGCCAGCAGCCAAGGGGGCTGGGACGAGCAGTACTTC.

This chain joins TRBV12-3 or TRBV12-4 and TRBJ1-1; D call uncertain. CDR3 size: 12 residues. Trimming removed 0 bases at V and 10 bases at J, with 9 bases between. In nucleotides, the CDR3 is TGTGCCAGCAGTTTAGCGGGGTGGGGAGCTTTCTTT. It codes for CASSLAGWGAFF.

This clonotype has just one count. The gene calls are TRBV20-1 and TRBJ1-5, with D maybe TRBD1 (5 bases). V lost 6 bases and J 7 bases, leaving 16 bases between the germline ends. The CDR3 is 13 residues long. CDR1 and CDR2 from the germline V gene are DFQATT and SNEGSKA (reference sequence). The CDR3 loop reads CSAHQGVGQPQHF. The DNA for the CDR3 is TGCAGTGCCCACCAGGGTGTAGGACAGCCCCAGCATTTT.

The CDR3 bases are TGTGCCAGCAGTGAAGAGGGGGGGTCCTATAATTCACCCCTCCACTTT. Protein: CASSEEGGSYNSPLHF. This chain connects TRBV25-1 to TRBJ1-6; perhaps TRBD1 as D (6 bases). Germline CDR1 MGHDK, CDR2 SYGVNS. The CDR3 contains 16 residues. The germline V and J ends were trimmed by 2 bases and 1 base, with 9 bases remaining between them.

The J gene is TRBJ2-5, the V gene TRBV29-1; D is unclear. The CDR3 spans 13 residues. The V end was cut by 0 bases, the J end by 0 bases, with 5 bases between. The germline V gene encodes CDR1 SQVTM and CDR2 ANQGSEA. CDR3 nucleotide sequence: TGCAGCGTTGAAGACGTCTACCAAGAGACCCAGTACTTC. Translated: CSVEDVYQETQYF.

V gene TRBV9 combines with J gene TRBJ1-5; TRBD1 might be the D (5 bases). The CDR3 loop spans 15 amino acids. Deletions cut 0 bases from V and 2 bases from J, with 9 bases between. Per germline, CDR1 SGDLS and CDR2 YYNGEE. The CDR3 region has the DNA TGTGCCAGCAGCGTAGGGGGGGTAGGCAATCAGCCCCAGCATTTT. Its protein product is CASSVGGVGNQPQHF.

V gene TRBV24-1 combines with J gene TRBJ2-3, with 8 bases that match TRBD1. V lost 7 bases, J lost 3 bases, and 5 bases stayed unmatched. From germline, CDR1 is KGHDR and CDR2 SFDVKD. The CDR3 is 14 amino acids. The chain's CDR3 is CATRDREETDTQYF. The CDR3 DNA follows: TGTGCCACCAGGGACAGGGAGGAAACAGATACGCAGTATTTT.

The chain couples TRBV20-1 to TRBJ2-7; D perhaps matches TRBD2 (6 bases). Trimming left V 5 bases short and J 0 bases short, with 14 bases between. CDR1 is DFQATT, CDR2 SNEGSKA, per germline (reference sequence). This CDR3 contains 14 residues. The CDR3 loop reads CSAVGTLSSYEQYF. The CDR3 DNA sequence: TGCAGTGCTGTCGGGACTCTTAGCTCCTACGAGCAGTACTTC.

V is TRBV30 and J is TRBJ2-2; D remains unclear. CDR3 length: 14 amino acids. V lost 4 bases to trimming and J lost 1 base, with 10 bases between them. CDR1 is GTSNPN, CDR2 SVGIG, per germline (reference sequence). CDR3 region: CAWMAVVNTGELFF. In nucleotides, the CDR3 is TGTGCCTGGATGGCAGTAGTGAACACCGGGGAGCTGTTTTTT.

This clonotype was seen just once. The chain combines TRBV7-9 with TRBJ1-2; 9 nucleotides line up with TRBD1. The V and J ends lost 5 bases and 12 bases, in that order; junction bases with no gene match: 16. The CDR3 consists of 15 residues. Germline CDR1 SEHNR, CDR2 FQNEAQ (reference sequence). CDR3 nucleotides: TGTGCCAGCAGCCCGAGGGACAGGGAGTCTACTGGGCACACCTTC. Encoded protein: CASSPRDRESTGHTF.

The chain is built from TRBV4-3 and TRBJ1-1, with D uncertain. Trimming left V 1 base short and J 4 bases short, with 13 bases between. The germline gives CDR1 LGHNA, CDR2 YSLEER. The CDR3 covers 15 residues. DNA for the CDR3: TGCGCCAGCAGCCAAGGAAAGGGCAGACTCACTGAAGCTTTCTTT. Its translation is CASSQGKGRLTEAFF.

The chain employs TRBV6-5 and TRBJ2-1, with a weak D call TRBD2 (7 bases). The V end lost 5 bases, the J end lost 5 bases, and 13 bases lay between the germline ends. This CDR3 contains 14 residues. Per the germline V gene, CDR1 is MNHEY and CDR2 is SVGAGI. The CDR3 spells CASSRAGADNEQFF. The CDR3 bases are TGTGCCAGCAGTAGGGCGGGGGCCGACAATGAGCAGTTCTTC.

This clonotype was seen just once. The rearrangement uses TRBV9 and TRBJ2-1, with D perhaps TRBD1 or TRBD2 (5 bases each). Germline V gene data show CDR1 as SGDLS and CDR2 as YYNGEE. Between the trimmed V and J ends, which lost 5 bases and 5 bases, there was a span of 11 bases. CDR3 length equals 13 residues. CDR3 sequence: CASRRGSNNEQFF. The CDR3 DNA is TGTGCCAGCAGACGGGGCTCTAACAATGAGCAGTTCTTC. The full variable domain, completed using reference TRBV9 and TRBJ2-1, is DSGVTQTPKHLITATGQRVTLRCSPRSGDLSVYWYQQSLDQGLQFLIQYYNGEERAKGNILERFSAQQFPDLHSELNLSSLELGDSALYFCASRRGSNNEQFFGPGTRLTVL.

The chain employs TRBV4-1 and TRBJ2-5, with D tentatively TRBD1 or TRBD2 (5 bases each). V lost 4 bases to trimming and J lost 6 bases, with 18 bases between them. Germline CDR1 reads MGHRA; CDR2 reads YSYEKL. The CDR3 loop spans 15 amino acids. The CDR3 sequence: CASSPTGADGKTQYF. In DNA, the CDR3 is TGCGCCAGCAGCCCAACCGGGGCAGACGGGAAGACCCAGTACTTC.

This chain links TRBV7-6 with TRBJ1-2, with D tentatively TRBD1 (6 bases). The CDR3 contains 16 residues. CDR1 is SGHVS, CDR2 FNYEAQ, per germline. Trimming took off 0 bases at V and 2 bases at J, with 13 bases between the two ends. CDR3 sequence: CASSLARGGNNYGYTF. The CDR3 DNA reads TGTGCCAGCAGCTTAGCGCGAGGGGGGAACAACTATGGCTACACCTTC.

CDR3 amino acids: CASRLEDTEAFF. The DNA for the CDR3 is TGTGCCAGCCGTCTAGAGGACACTGAAGCTTTCTTT. The chain couples TRBV13 to TRBJ1-1; no firm D call. The CDR3 loop spans 12 amino acids. The V and J ends lost 8 bases and 3 bases respectively, with 10 bases between them. Germline values: CDR1 PRHDT, CDR2 FYEKMQ (reference sequence).

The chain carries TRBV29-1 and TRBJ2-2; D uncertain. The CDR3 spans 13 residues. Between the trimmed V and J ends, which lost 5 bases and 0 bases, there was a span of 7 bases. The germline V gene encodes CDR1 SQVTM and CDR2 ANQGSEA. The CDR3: CSVKLSNTGELFF. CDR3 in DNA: TGCAGCGTTAAGCTATCGAACACCGGGGAGCTGTTTTTT.

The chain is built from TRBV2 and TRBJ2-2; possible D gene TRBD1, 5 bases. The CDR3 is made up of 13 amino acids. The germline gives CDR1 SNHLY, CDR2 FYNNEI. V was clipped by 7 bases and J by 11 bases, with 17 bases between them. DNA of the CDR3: TGTGCCAGCATCGGGCCGCCTAGGGGCGAGCTGTTTTTT. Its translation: CASIGPPRGELFF. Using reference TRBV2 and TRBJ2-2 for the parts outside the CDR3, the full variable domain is EPEVTQTPSHQVTQMGQEVILRCVPISNHLYFYWYRQILGQKVEFLVSFYNNEISEKSEIFDDQFSVERPDGSNFTLKIRSTKLEDSAMYFCASIGPPRGELFFGEGSRLTVL.

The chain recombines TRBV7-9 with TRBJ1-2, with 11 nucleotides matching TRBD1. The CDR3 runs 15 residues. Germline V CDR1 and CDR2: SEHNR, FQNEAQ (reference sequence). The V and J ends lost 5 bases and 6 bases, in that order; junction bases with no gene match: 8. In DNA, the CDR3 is TGTGCCAGCAGCGACGGGACAGGGGGATTAGATGGCTACACCTTC. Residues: CASSDGTGGLDGYTF.

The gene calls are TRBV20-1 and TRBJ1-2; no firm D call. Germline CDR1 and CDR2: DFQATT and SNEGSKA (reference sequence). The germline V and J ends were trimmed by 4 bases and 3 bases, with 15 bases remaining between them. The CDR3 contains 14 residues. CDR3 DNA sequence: TGCAGTGCTATTGAGGTGACCGAGTACTATGGCTACACCTTC. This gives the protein CSAIEVTEYYGYTF.

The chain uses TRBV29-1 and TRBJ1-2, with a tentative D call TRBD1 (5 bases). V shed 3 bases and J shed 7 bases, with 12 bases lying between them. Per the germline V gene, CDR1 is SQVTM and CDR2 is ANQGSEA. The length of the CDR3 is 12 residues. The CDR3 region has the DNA TGCAGCGTTGATTCAGGGCAATTTGGCTACACCTTC. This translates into CSVDSGQFGYTF.